A single sample gave rise to the 19 T cell receptor beta chains below, sequenced in a study of shared clonotypes between healthy human individuals (dated by TCRdb to the early 2020s). The library relied on the immunoSEQ multiplex PCR assay. TCRdb carries this immuneACCESS record with in-frame sequences only. Its versions omit some clonotypes, under half of them owing to an unresolved V gene in the studies checked, with the rest unexplained. Present in this sample are about 670,000 clones, about two thirds of which were seen just once. The ten largest clonotypes hold 1.8% of the sample. Specimen: memory CD4+ T cells sorted from blood. This specimen's cell subset or site label, per the study, means: CD45RA-negative fraction. The receptor set was obtained from a woman in her 30s in good health.

V and J are TRBV11-1 and TRBJ2-4; D gene uncertain. The CDR3 covers 12 residues. V was cut by 1 base and J by 3 bases, with 1 base left in between. Germline V lookup: CDR1 SGHAT, CDR2 FQDESV (reference sequence). This CDR3 is CASSLDKNIQYF. CDR3 coding DNA: TGTGCCAGCAGCTTAGACAAAAACATTCAGTACTTC. The complete variable domain, with remaining parts taken from reference TRBV11-1 and TRBJ2-4, reads EAEVAQSPRYKITEKSQAVAFWCDPISGHATLYWYRQILGQGPELLVQFQDESVVDDSQLPKDRFSAERLKGVDSTLKIQPAELGDSAMYLCASSLDKNIQYFGAGTRLSVL.

This clone was seen a single time. V and J are TRBV5-5 and TRBJ1-4, with D maybe TRBD1 (5 bases). CDR1 is SGHKS and CDR2 is YYEKEE in the germline V gene (reference sequence). Trimming cost V 4 bases and J 8 bases, with 21 bases left between them. The CDR3 covers 16 residues. The CDR3 nucleotides read TGTGCCAGCAGCGTCGACCCGGACACCAGGAGGGAAAAACTGTTTTTT. Translating it yields CASSVDPDTRREKLFF.

As DNA, the CDR3 is TGTGCCAGCAGCGAAGGGACTAGCGGGCGGAATGAGCAGTTCTTC. Protein product: CASSEGTSGRNEQFF. This sequence joins TRBV21-1 and TRBJ2-1; the table assigns TRBD2, which was not confirmed against the DNA. TRBV21-1 is an annotated pseudogene. This CDR3 is 15 amino acids long.

The V gene is TRBV9, the J gene TRBJ1-2, with TRBD1 matching over 9 bases. The germline gives CDR1 SGDLS, CDR2 YYNGEE. With 2 bases clipped from V and 8 bases from J, the junction kept 13 bases outside the gene matches. This CDR3 is built from 16 residues. CDR3 protein: CASSVATGTGYSGYTF. DNA of the CDR3: TGTGCCAGCAGCGTGGCTACAGGGACAGGGTATTCGGGCTACACCTTC. Full variable domain (rest looked up from reference TRBV9 and TRBJ1-2): DSGVTQTPKHLITATGQRVTLRCSPRSGDLSVYWYQQSLDQGLQFLIQYYNGEERAKGNILERFSAQQFPDLHSELNLSSLELGDSALYFCASSVATGTGYSGYTFGSGTRLTVV.

The chain carries TRBV19 and TRBJ2-1; TRBD2 aligns across 7 bases. Per germline, CDR1 LNHDA and CDR2 SQIVND (reference sequence). The CDR3 is 15 amino acids. With V trimmed by 8 bases and J by 4 bases, 11 bases remained unmatched. The CDR3 loop reads CASGRWEGWYNEQFF. The DNA of the CDR3 is TGTGCCAGTGGTCGGTGGGAGGGGTGGTACAATGAGCAGTTCTTC. Supplemented by reference TRBV19 and TRBJ2-1, the full variable domain reads DGGITQSPKYLFRKEGQNVTLSCEQNLNHDAMYWYRQDPGQGLRLIYYSQIVNDFQKGDIAEGYSVSREKKESFPLTVTSAQKNPTAFYLCASGRWEGWYNEQFFGPGTRLTVL.

This clone was detected a few times. The sample holds other DNA sequences that translate to the same CDR3. The V call is TRBV5-1, the J call TRBJ2-1, with 7 bases aligning to TRBD1. Trimming at V came to 4 bases and at J to 0 bases, leaving 4 bases not matched to a gene. Per the germline V gene, CDR1 is SGHRS and CDR2 is YFSETQ. This CDR3 has 15 amino acids. CDR3: CASSPDRSSYNEQFF. CDR3 in DNA: TGCGCCAGCAGCCCGGACAGGAGCTCCTACAATGAGCAGTTCTTC. Full variable domain (outside the CDR3, taken from reference TRBV5-1 and TRBJ2-1): KAGVTQTPRYLIKTRGQQVTLSCSPISGHRSVSWYQQTPGQGLQFLFEYFSETQRNKGNFPGRFSGRQFSNSRSEMNVSTLELGDSALYLCASSPDRSSYNEQFFGPGTRLTVL.

CDR3: CASSGKAGSSNQPQHF. DNA of the CDR3: TGTGCCAGCAGTGGAAAGGCAGGTAGTAGCAATCAGCCCCAGCATTTT. The rearrangement links TRBV6-1 to TRBJ1-5; D gene ambiguous. CDR1 and CDR2 from the germline V gene are MNHNS and SASEGT. This CDR3 is built from 16 residues. Trimming removed 4 bases at V and 0 bases at J, with 13 bases between.

CDR3 nucleotides: TGTGCCAGCAGCCGCATGAGAGAAAAACTGTTTTTT. This encodes CASSRMREKLFF. The genes are TRBV7-9 and TRBJ1-4; D remains ambiguous. Trimming took off 5 bases at V and 8 bases at J, with 9 bases between the two ends. Germline V gene lookup returns CDR1 SEHNR and CDR2 FQNEAQ (reference sequence). The CDR3 loop spans 12 amino acids. Supplemented by reference TRBV7-9 and TRBJ1-4, the full variable domain reads DTGVSQNPRHKITKRGQNVTFRCDPISEHNRLYWYRQTLGQGPEFLTYFQNEAQLEKSRLLSDRFSAERPKGSFSTLEIQRTEQGDSAMYLCASSRMREKLFFGSGTQLSVL.

The J gene is TRBJ2-7, the V gene TRBV4-1, with a tentative D call TRBD2 (6 bases). V dropped 1 base and J dropped 7 bases, with 14 bases sitting between them. The germline gives CDR1 MGHRA, CDR2 YSYEKL. The CDR3 sequence is 14 residues long. The CDR3 region has the DNA TGCGCCAGCAGCCAAGTGAGTCGGAGGGGAGAGCAGTACTTC. Translated, it gives CASSQVSRRGEQYF.

This chain connects TRBV30 to TRBJ2-1; TRBD2 aligns across 11 bases. Per the germline V gene, CDR1 is GTSNPN and CDR2 is SVGIG (reference sequence). V shed 5 bases, J shed 6 bases, and the junction held 9 bases outside the gene matches. This CDR3 comprises 15 residues. CDR3 DNA: TGTGCCTGGGCCCAAGGGACTAGCGGAAGCAATGAGCAGTTCTTC. Translated: CAWAQGTSGSNEQFF.

This clone was counted a single time. The J gene is TRBJ1-4, the V gene TRBV5-1, with D perhaps TRBD1 (5 bases). The CDR3 totals 13 residues. The germline V gene has CDR1 SGHRS and CDR2 YFSETQ. With 1 base removed from V and 7 bases from J, the gap between germline ends came to 8 bases. The chain's CDR3 is CASSLMGGEKLFF. Here the CDR3 DNA reads TGCGCCAGCAGCTTGATGGGGGGTGAAAAACTGTTTTTT.

V and J are TRBV4-1 and TRBJ2-7; maybe TRBD1 (6 bases). CDR3 length equals 18 residues. V was shortened by 1 base and J by 3 bases, with 22 bases between the two germline ends. The germline V gene has CDR1 MGHRA and CDR2 YSYEKL. The CDR3 protein is CASSQVDPTGTLFYEQYF. In DNA form, the CDR3 reads TGCGCCAGCAGCCAAGTGGACCCTACAGGGACGTTGTTCTACGAGCAGTACTTC.

This clone was counted at least ten times. V is TRBV28 and J is TRBJ2-7; 8 bases are a match to TRBD2. The J segment lost 0 bases and the V segment lost 8 bases, leaving 12 bases of the junction unmatched. Per germline, CDR1 MDHEN and CDR2 SYDVKM. CDR3 length: 16 amino acids. The CDR3: CASRRTRSGTSYEQYF. The CDR3 nucleotides read TGTGCCAGCCGACGAACACGTAGCGGGACCTCCTACGAGCAGTACTTC.

The genes are TRBV6-5 and TRBJ2-3, with D possibly matching TRBD2 (5 bases). V was trimmed by 6 bases and J by 7 bases, leaving 14 bases between them. The CDR3 contains 13 residues. Germline V gives CDR1 MNHEY, CDR2 SVGAGI. CDR3 nucleotides: TGTGCCAGCAGCTCCTATGGAGGTAATACGCAGTATTTT. Translated, it gives CASSSYGGNTQYF.

The chain couples TRBV5-1 to TRBJ1-4, with D perhaps matching TRBD1 (5 bases). V was shortened by 0 bases and J by 0 bases, with 9 bases between the two germline ends. The CDR3 is 16 amino acids. Germline V gene data show CDR1 as SGHRS and CDR2 as YFSETQ. The CDR3 region is CASSLAGGSTNEKLFF. The DNA of the CDR3 is TGCGCCAGCAGCTTGGCTGGGGGGTCAACTAATGAAAAACTGTTTTTT.

The chain employs TRBV4-2 and TRBJ2-4; D is unresolved. Per germline, CDR1 LGHNA and CDR2 YNFKEQ. This CDR3 has 18 residues. The V end lost 8 bases, the J end lost 0 bases, and 23 bases lay between the germline ends. The CDR3 sequence is CASAESPYAPIAKNIQYF. For the CDR3, the DNA is TGTGCCAGCGCCGAATCACCGTACGCTCCCATAGCCAAAAACATTCAGTACTTC.

In this sample, this clone turned up a few times. The chain uses TRBV25-1 and TRBJ1-2; no firm D call. CDR1 is MGHDK, CDR2 SYGVNS, per germline. V was clipped by 1 base and J by 8 bases, with 11 bases between them. This CDR3 has 13 residues. The CDR3 region is CASSESGVRGYTF. The CDR3 nucleotides are TGTGCCAGCAGTGAATCTGGGGTAAGAGGCTACACCTTC.

The chain joins TRBV28 to TRBJ1-4; unclear D gene. The CDR3 runs to 16 residues. V was clipped by 3 bases and J by 8 bases, with 19 bases between them. CDR1 MDHEN and CDR2 SYDVKM come from the germline V gene. The CDR3: CASSFSTGWIGEKLFF. CDR3 sequence (DNA): TGTGCCAGCAGTTTTTCCACGGGCTGGATTGGGGAAAAACTGTTTTTT.

The chain combines TRBV14 with TRBJ2-7, with 10 bases fitting TRBD1. This CDR3 spans 14 amino acids. Germline lookup yields CDR1 SGHDN and CDR2 FVKESK. V dropped 4 bases and J dropped 8; count of bases not matched to a gene: 8. CDR3 in amino acids: CASSPGGQGTKQYF. CDR3 nucleotides: TGTGCCAGCAGCCCAGGGGGACAGGGGACCAAGCAGTACTTC. Filled out from reference TRBV14 and TRBJ2-7, the complete variable domain reads EAGVTQFPSHSVIEKGQTVTLRCDPISGHDNLYWYRRVMGKEIKFLLHFVKESKQDESGMPNNRFLAERTGGTYSTLKVQPAELEDSGVYFCASSPGGQGTKQYFGPGTRLTVT.